This T cell receptor beta chain comes out of a study of T cells in Graves' hyperthyroidism and ophthalmopathy. General study points: Most clonotypes expanded in thyroid above 0.001 were likewise present in blood.

CDR3 length equals 13 residues. V lost 7 bases to trimming and J lost 7 bases, with 16 bases between them. Germline CDR1 and CDR2: SNHLY and FYNNEI. Stable Graves' hyperthyroidism meant no ophthalmopathy progression within 18 months. Patients aged 18 to 65 had newly diagnosed hyperthyroidism lasting under 2 months. Patients were excluded for uncontrolled infection, other autoimmune disease, pregnancy or lactation. Template material for amplifying TCR beta CDR3 regions consisted of RNA transcripts. In the first-round RT-PCR of the TCR CDR3, the HTBI primer set was used. TCRdb reanalysed the multiplex PCR reads using MiXCR and keeps one entry per CDR3 protein. The table lists around 350,000 distinct CDR3 sequences, roughly 13% of them singletons, with 9.2% in the top ten. This clonotype occurred many times. What it binds is not known.

This clonotype originated in a woman aged 18-29 years with Graves' hyperthyroidism. The chain joins TRBV2 to TRBJ1-1; weak D call: TRBD1 (5 bases). Source material: blood. Here the CDR3 reads CASTTGGTGEAFF. The DNA for the CDR3 is TGTGCCAGCACCACGGGAGGGACGGGTGAAGCTTTCTTT.